This T cell receptor (beta chain) is from a study of blood T cell repertoires in COVID-19. Produced via immunoSEQ multiplex PCR; TCRdb's table is partial and in-frame only. The data show about 390,000 clones, over 75% seen once. The clonotype comes from a woman aged 60-70 years with COVID-19, enrolled during active disease. The source material was peripheral blood.

CDR3 loop: CATSDLGQGTGELFF. CDR3 nucleotides: TGTGCCACCAGTGATCTGGGACAGGGCACCGGGGAGCTGTTTTTT. The chain recombines TRBV24-1 with TRBJ2-2; 9 nucleotides line up with TRBD1. Germline CDR1 reads KGHDR; CDR2 reads SFDVKD. Germline trimming cut 3 bases from V and 4 bases from J; bases unmatched to any gene: 2. The CDR3 is 15 residues long.